This T cell receptor beta chain was retrieved from a study of blood T cell repertoires in COVID-19. About the research overall: Italy, Spain and the United States were the sources of the convalescent and acute COVID-19 samples. PBMCs, B-cell-depleted T cells, or T cells provided the cDNA or gDNA that made up the material.

Sequenced by immunoSEQ multiplex PCR; TCRdb stores in-frame clones only, minus some. The table includes tens of thousands of clones, around 83% detected once. Germline V gene sequence: CDR1 ENHRY, CDR2 SYGVKD. Between the trimmed V and J ends, which lost 4 bases and 2 bases, there was a span of 9 bases. This CDR3 spans 13 amino acids. This chain uses TRBV10-3 with TRBJ2-7; D might be TRBD2 (6 bases). The sequenced material came from peripheral blood. The clonotype was recovered from a woman in her sixties with acute or convalescent COVID-19. This CDR3 is CAISVLATYEQYF. CDR3 nucleotides: TGTGCCATCAGTGTACTAGCCACCTACGAGCAGTACTTC.